Included here is one TCR beta chain sequence, with context. This sample stems from a study of shared clonotypes between healthy human individuals. The donors were adults (healthy and HIV-negative) with no recent acute infections or vaccinations. CD45RA-negative memory and CD45RA+ naive subsets were split from the CD4+ cells. Profiled with immunoSEQ multiplex PCR; TCRdb holds only in-frame clones, not every one. The sample includes 1,500,000 or so clones, over 95% of them seen just once. This CDR3 has 13 amino acids. V lost 4 bases to trimming and J lost 7 bases; unmatched junction nucleotides: 5. The germline gives CDR1 SGHTA, CDR2 FQGTGA.

Sequencing used naive CD4+ T cells sorted from blood. The sample's subset: CD45RA+ positively selected. The receptor was isolated from a young man in good health. The chain combines TRBV7-3 with TRBJ1-2; 8 nucleotides match TRBD1. This chain's CDR3 is CASSSDRVFGYTF. The CDR3 DNA reads TGTGCCAGCAGCTCGGACAGGGTTTTTGGCTACACCTTC.